This passage covers 24 T cell receptor beta chains from one sample sequenced in a study of Ad26.COV2.S vaccination and SARS-CoV-2 variants. The treatment here: 15 to 20 received Ad26.COV2.S at low or high dose, single or two shots; 5 received placebo; per-sample allocation not given. Sampling was done on day 63 after the first vaccine or placebo injection. The table came from immunoSEQ multiplex PCR; TCRdb's copy has only in-frame clones and leaves some out. The sample shows roughly 460,000 clones, about 89% of them seen only once. This specimen consisted of peripheral blood, obtained in a trial of Ad26.COV2.S vaccine versus placebo. These receptors all stem from a person between 18 and 65 years old who received the Ad26.COV2.S COVID-19 vaccine or a placebo.

The V and J genes are TRBV9 and TRBJ2-2, with D possibly matching TRBD1 (5 bases). V was shortened by 2 bases and J by 5 bases, with 16 bases between the two germline ends. CDR1 is SGDLS and CDR2 is YYNGEE in the germline V gene. This CDR3 is 16 amino acids long. In nucleotides, the CDR3 is TGTGCCAGCAGCGTCAGTAGTCACAGGACGACCGGGGAGCTGTTTTTT. Translating it yields CASSVSSHRTTGELFF.

The chain carries TRBV7-6 and TRBJ2-7, with a possible D match to TRBD1 (6 bases). V was clipped by 1 base and J by 5 bases, with 15 bases between them. The CDR3 is 15 residues long. Germline V gene data show CDR1 as SGHVS and CDR2 as FNYEAQ. CDR3 bases: TGTGCCAGCAGCTTAGTTCAGACAGGATTCCACGAGCAGTACTTC. Its translation: CASSLVQTGFHEQYF.

This chain uses TRBV5-6 with TRBJ2-7, with 10 bases aligning to TRBD1. Germline CDR1 reads SGHDT; CDR2 reads YYEEEE. The V gene end was trimmed by 2 bases and the J gene end by 5 bases; junction bases not matched to a gene: 7. This CDR3 is 15 amino acids long. CDR3 protein: CASSFPGTGVHEQYF. Here the CDR3 DNA reads TGTGCCAGCAGCTTCCCCGGGACAGGGGTCCACGAGCAGTACTTC. Variable domain in full (rest from reference TRBV5-6 and TRBJ2-7): DAGVTQSPTHLIKTRGQQVTLRCSPKSGHDTVSWYQQALGQGPQFIFQYYEEEERQRGNFPDRFSGHQFPNYSSELNVNALLLGDSALYLCASSFPGTGVHEQYFGPGTRLTVT.

The J gene is TRBJ2-1, the V gene TRBV19; tentatively, D is TRBD1 (6 bases). The CDR3 runs 16 residues. V was shortened by 6 bases and J by 0 bases, with 15 bases between the two germline ends. Germline CDR1 and CDR2: LNHDA and SQIVND (reference sequence). CDR3 sequence: CASSPTEGGSYNEQFF. CDR3 sequence (DNA): TGTGCCAGTAGCCCGACGGAAGGGGGCTCCTACAATGAGCAGTTCTTC.

The gene calls are TRBV18 and TRBJ1-4; 7 nucleotides align to TRBD1. The V and J ends lost 3 bases and 8 bases, in that order; junction bases with no gene match: 6. This CDR3 spans 14 amino acids. Germline V gene lookup returns CDR1 KGHSH and CDR2 LQKENI. The CDR3 is CASSPRQGGEKLFF. DNA for the CDR3: TGTGCCAGCTCACCGCGGCAGGGGGGAGAAAAACTGTTTTTT.

The chain carries TRBV3-1 (or the pseudogene TRBV3-2) and TRBJ2-1; D is ambiguous. Deletions cut 0 bases from V and 2 bases from J, with 14 bases between. Germline CDR1 reads LGHDT; CDR2 reads YNNKEL (reference sequence). This CDR3 has 17 amino acids. The CDR3 coding sequence is TGTGCCAGCAGCCAAGATTCAAGCCTGATGGCCTACAATGAGCAGTTCTTC. Amino acid sequence: CASSQDSSLMAYNEQFF.

Note on this clone: The junction differs from germline at one of its ends, possibly a read error. The DNA for the CDR3 is TGTGCCAGCAGGTTAGCCGGAAACTATGGCTACACCTTC. It codes for CASRLAGNYGYTF. The rearrangement links TRBV12-3 or TRBV12-4 to TRBJ1-2; unclear D gene. This CDR3 spans 13 amino acids.

DNA for the CDR3: TGTGCCAGCAGTTACTCGAGGGGCCAGGGTGCTTTCTTT. Amino acid sequence: CASSYSRGQGAFF. The V gene is TRBV6-5, the J gene TRBJ1-1, with D perhaps matching TRBD1 (5 bases). V was trimmed by 0 bases and J by 11 bases, leaving 13 bases between them. Germline values: CDR1 MNHEY, CDR2 SVGAGI. The CDR3 totals 13 residues.

The CDR3 sequence: CASSPFDRGGYGYTF. CDR3 DNA: TGTGCCAGCTCACCCTTCGATCGGGGGGGATATGGCTACACCTTC. The V gene is TRBV18, the J gene TRBJ1-2; possibly TRBD1 for D (5 bases). The CDR3 runs to 15 residues. Trimming took off 3 bases at V and 5 bases at J, with 16 bases between the two ends. The germline V gene encodes CDR1 KGHSH and CDR2 LQKENI. The entire variable domain, with the rest obtained from reference TRBV18 and TRBJ1-2, is as follows: NAGVMQNPRHLVRRRGQEARLRCSPMKGHSHVYWYRQLPEEGLKFMVYLQKENIIDESGMPKERFSAEFPKEGPSILRIQQVVRGDSAAYFCASSPFDRGGYGYTFGSGTRLTVV.

The chain has TRBV7-9 and TRBJ1-1; a weak D match, TRBD1 (5 bases). Germline assignment: CDR1 SEHNR and CDR2 FQNEAQ (reference sequence). This CDR3 region has 16 residues. V shed 5 bases and J shed 0 bases, with 16 bases lying between them. CDR3 sequence reads: CASSQFSGPLNTEAFF. The CDR3 DNA reads as TGTGCCAGCAGCCAATTCTCGGGACCGCTGAACACTGAAGCTTTCTTT.

The rearrangement joins TRBV3-1 (or the pseudogene TRBV3-2) to TRBJ2-1; TRBD2 matches 7 bases. CDR3 length: 16 residues. V lost 6 bases, J lost 3 bases, and 11 bases stayed unmatched. CDR1 and CDR2 from the germline V gene are LGHDT and YNNKEL (reference sequence). The CDR3 spells CASSGAGARVYNEQFF. CDR3 DNA: TGTGCCAGCAGTGGGGCGGGAGCTAGGGTCTACAATGAGCAGTTCTTC.

V and J are TRBV10-2 and TRBJ1-1, with TRBD1 as a possible D gene (5 bases). This CDR3 is built from 12 residues. V gave up 7 bases and J gave up 5 bases, with 11 bases separating them. The germline gives CDR1 WSHSY, CDR2 SAAADI. The CDR3 sequence: CASKGEETEAFF. CDR3 nucleotides: TGCGCCAGCAAAGGGGAGGAGACTGAAGCTTTCTTT.

The V gene is TRBV30, the J gene TRBJ2-2; maybe TRBD2 (5 bases). Trimming removed 0 bases at V and 3 bases at J, with 11 bases between. The CDR3 is made up of 15 amino acids. Germline V gene data show CDR1 as GTSNPN and CDR2 as SVGIG (reference sequence). CDR3 residues: CAWSVKTGYTGELFF. CDR3 bases: TGTGCCTGGAGTGTAAAAACGGGGTACACCGGGGAGCTGTTTTTT.

This chain joins TRBV28 and TRBJ1-2; unclear D gene. The CDR3 has 14 amino acids. The V end lost 2 bases, the J end lost 0 bases, and 7 bases lay between the germline ends. CDR1 is MDHEN and CDR2 is SYDVKM in the germline V gene. Here the CDR3 DNA reads TGTGCCAGCAGTTTACTATCTCCTAACTATGGCTACACCTTC. Translated: CASSLLSPNYGYTF.

The chain combines TRBV6-5 with TRBJ1-5, with a weak D call TRBD1 (5 bases). There are 14 residues in the CDR3. V lost 2 bases, J lost 4 bases, and 9 bases lay in between. Germline V lookup: CDR1 MNHEY, CDR2 SVGAGI. The DNA of the CDR3 is TGTGCCAGCAGTTACCGCAGGGAAAATCAGCCCCAGCATTTT. Translated, it gives CASSYRRENQPQHF.

The rearrangement links TRBV15 to TRBJ1-2, with D maybe TRBD1 (5 bases). Germline V CDR1 and CDR2: LNHNV, YYDKDF (reference sequence). V was clipped by 5 bases and J by 4 bases, with 14 bases between them. The CDR3 length is 14 residues. CDR3 nucleotide sequence: TGTGCCACCAGCTCAGGGACGCTAGGCTATGGCTACACCTTC. It is translated as CATSSGTLGYGYTF.

The chain carries TRBV25-1 and TRBJ2-1, with 10 bases fitting TRBD2. Germline CDR1 is MGHDK and CDR2 is SYGVNS. J lost 8 bases, V lost 6 bases, and 7 bases had no gene match. The CDR3 length is 14 residues. CDR3 protein: CASRPSGSFYEQFF. CDR3 DNA sequence: TGTGCCAGCAGACCTAGCGGGAGTTTTTATGAGCAGTTCTTC.

This chain connects TRBV4-1 to TRBJ2-1; perhaps TRBD2 as D (7 bases). Germline V lookup: CDR1 MGHRA, CDR2 YSYEKL. The V end lost 0 bases, the J end lost 4 bases, and 16 bases lay between the germline ends. This CDR3 has 17 amino acids. The CDR3 DNA reads as TGCGCCAGCAGCCAAGACTTTCCGGGGGGCGGGTACAATGAGCAGTTCTTC. It specifies CASSQDFPGGGYNEQFF.

The chain combines TRBV7-9 with TRBJ2-7, with 8 bases matching TRBD2. V was clipped by 3 bases and J by 3 bases; unmatched bases: 1. The CDR3 spans 13 residues. Germline lookup yields CDR1 SEHNR and CDR2 FQNEAQ (reference sequence). The CDR3 DNA reads as TGTGCCAGCAGCTTTGCGGGGGGCTACGAGCAGTACTTC. Amino acids: CASSFAGGYEQYF.

J is TRBJ2-7 and V is TRBV27, with D perhaps matching TRBD2 (5 bases). Germline V gene lookup returns CDR1 MNHEY and CDR2 SMNVEV (reference sequence). The CDR3 covers 13 residues. Trimming left V 4 bases short and J 2 bases short, with 9 bases between. For the CDR3, the DNA is TGTGCCAGCAGTTCGGACTTAACCTACGAGCAGTACTTC. It translates to CASSSDLTYEQYF.

The rearrangement links TRBV28 to TRBJ1-5; D perhaps matches TRBD1 (5 bases). The CDR3 has 14 residues. Germline V gives CDR1 MDHEN, CDR2 SYDVKM. The ends were cut back, 3 bases at V and 8 bases at J, with 14 bases in the middle. CDR3 nucleotides: TGTGCCAGCAGTTTTGGGGGGGGGAGGAAGCCCCAGCATTTT. Residues: CASSFGGGRKPQHF.

For this clone: Mismatch with germline at one junction end may stem from a read error. The gene calls are TRBV5-1 and TRBJ2-5; D gene uncertain. CDR1 is SGHRS, CDR2 YFSETQ, per germline. CDR3 size: 14 residues. CDR3 nucleotides: TGCGCCAACAGCCCTGGACGAATCCAAGAGACCCAGTACTTC. Protein sequence: CANSPGRIQETQYF.

V is TRBV21-1 and J is TRBJ2-7; the DNA was not used to check the table's D call, TRBD2. TRBV21-1 is recorded as a pseudogene. The CDR3 is 16 amino acids. For the CDR3, the DNA is TGTGCCAGCACCAGCACTAGCGGGAAGGGGCCCTACGAGCAGTACTTC. It specifies CASTSTSGKGPYEQYF.

The gene calls are TRBV4-1 and TRBJ2-7, with a tentative D call TRBD2 (6 bases). The CDR3 totals 15 residues. The ends were cut back, 4 bases at V and 6 bases at J, with 19 bases in the middle. Per the germline V gene, CDR1 is MGHRA and CDR2 is YSYEKL. CDR3 loop: CASSRFGGGGGEQYF. The CDR3 DNA follows: TGCGCCAGCAGCCGGTTTGGGGGAGGTGGCGGCGAGCAGTACTTC.